These 13 T cell receptor beta chains came from one sample sequenced in a study of blood T cell repertoires in COVID-19. Sequenced by immunoSEQ multiplex PCR; TCRdb stores in-frame clones only, minus some. The table includes some 340,000 clones, 90% to 95% detected once. Input material: PBMCs or T cells enriched from blood (not recorded which). These receptors all stem from a woman in her 30s who had been exposed to COVID-19.

The rearrangement links TRBV19 to TRBJ2-2; TRBD1 matches at 10 bases. After removal of 3 bases from V and 4 bases from J, the junction contained 2 bases not matched to a gene. The germline gives CDR1 LNHDA, CDR2 SQIVND (reference sequence). The CDR3 is 15 residues long. Written as DNA, the CDR3 is TGTGCCAGTAGTATGAGGACAGGGGGCACCGGGGAGCTGTTTTTT. Translated, it gives CASSMRTGGTGELFF. Complete variable domain (other parts from reference TRBV19 and TRBJ2-2): DGGITQSPKYLFRKEGQNVTLSCEQNLNHDAMYWYRQDPGQGLRLIYYSQIVNDFQKGDIAEGYSVSREKKESFPLTVTSAQKNPTAFYLCASSMRTGGTGELFFGEGSRLTVL.

The chain couples TRBV14 to TRBJ1-3, with a possible D match to TRBD1 (5 bases). The CDR3 sequence is 16 residues long. The germline V gene has CDR1 SGHDN and CDR2 FVKESK. V lost 4 bases, J lost 2 bases, and 15 bases lay in between. The CDR3 reads CASSPRRAGPGNTIYF. The CDR3 DNA reads as TGTGCCAGCAGCCCCCGGCGGGCGGGACCTGGAAACACCATATATTTT.

In DNA form, the CDR3 reads TGTGCCAGCAGCTTAGAGGGGACAGGGGGGTTTGATGAGCAGTTCTTC. Translated, it gives CASSLEGTGGFDEQFF. The V and J genes are TRBV13 and TRBJ2-1; TRBD1 aligns across 11 bases. Germline V gives CDR1 PRHDT, CDR2 FYEKMQ (reference sequence). J gave up 8 bases and V 1 base, and 7 bases lay outside the gene matches. The CDR3 has 16 amino acids.

This clone was seen only once. CDR3 nucleotide sequence: TGCGCCAGCAGCCAGCTCTTGGGACAGAACACCGGGGAGCTGTTTTTT. Residues: CASSQLLGQNTGELFF. V is TRBV4-1 and J is TRBJ2-2, with TRBD1 as a possible D gene (6 bases). The CDR3 is 16 residues long. Trimming took off 3 bases at V and 1 base at J, with 12 bases between the two ends. CDR1 MGHRA and CDR2 YSYEKL come from the germline V gene.

The V and J genes are TRBV11-2 and TRBJ2-5; TRBD2 matches at 9 bases. V lost 5 bases and J lost 2; bases outside the gene matches: 9. The CDR3 length is 16 residues. Germline CDR1 SGHAT, CDR2 FQNNGV. The CDR3 loop reads CASSPPSGDLQETQYF. In nucleotides, the CDR3 is TGTGCCAGCAGCCCCCCTAGCGGGGACCTACAAGAGACCCAGTACTTC.

CDR3 sequence reads: CASSFGRVYNEQFF. DNA of the CDR3: TGTGCCAGCAGTTTCGGCAGGGTCTACAATGAGCAGTTCTTC. The chain uses TRBV27 and TRBJ2-1; D is perhaps TRBD1 (5 bases). The V gene lost 3 bases and the J gene lost 3 bases, with 9 bases spanning the gap. The germline V gene has CDR1 MNHEY and CDR2 SMNVEV (reference sequence). This CDR3 region has 14 residues.

The rearrangement links TRBV19 to TRBJ1-6; TRBD1 might be the D (5 bases). Trimming cost V 9 bases and J 6 bases, with 9 bases left between them. The CDR3 spans 12 residues. Germline assignment: CDR1 LNHDA and CDR2 SQIVND (reference sequence). CDR3 nucleotides: TGTGCCAGCTGGGACTCTAATTCACCCCTCCACTTT. Encoded protein: CASWDSNSPLHF.

The gene calls are TRBV18 and TRBJ2-5; 8 bases agree with TRBD2. Germline CDR1 is KGHSH and CDR2 is LQKENI. The CDR3 consists of 14 residues. V trimming: 3 bases; J trimming: 4 bases; junction bases outside the gene matches: 4. The CDR3 DNA sequence: TGTGCCAGCTCACCTGCGGGGGGAAGAGAGACCCAGTACTTC. It codes for CASSPAGGRETQYF.

The V and J genes are TRBV7-9 and TRBJ1-4; D is perhaps TRBD1 (6 bases). Germline CDR1 SEHNR, CDR2 FQNEAQ (reference sequence). The V gene lost 4 bases and the J gene lost 1 base, with 10 bases spanning the gap. This CDR3 is 15 amino acids long. CDR3 protein: CASSSSQGTNEKLFF. The CDR3 nucleotides read TGTGCCAGCAGCTCGTCACAGGGAACTAATGAAAAACTGTTTTTT.

CDR3 loop: CASSQGGAGTEAFF. For the CDR3, the DNA is TGTGCCAGCAGCCAAGGCGGTGCGGGCACTGAAGCTTTCTTT. The rearrangement links TRBV4-2 to TRBJ1-1, with unresolved D. V was trimmed by 1 base and J by 4 bases, leaving 10 bases between them. Germline CDR1 reads LGHNA; CDR2 reads YNFKEQ. The CDR3 sequence is 14 residues long.

The chain recombines TRBV2 with TRBJ1-4; D not certain. Trimming cost V 4 bases and J 5 bases, with 20 bases left between them. CDR3 length equals 17 residues. CDR1 and CDR2 from the germline V gene are SNHLY and FYNNEI. The CDR3 protein is CASSVRSGPGTNEKLFF. The CDR3 DNA follows: TGTGCCAGCAGTGTAAGGAGCGGGCCAGGAACAAATGAAAAACTGTTTTTT.

The chain combines TRBV14 with TRBJ1-5; D possibly corresponds to TRBD1 (5 bases). CDR3 length equals 14 residues. CDR1 is SGHDN and CDR2 is FVKESK in the germline V gene. The V end was cut by 2 bases, the J end by 6 bases, with 11 bases between. The CDR3 sequence is CASSQTGSIQPQHF. CDR3 in DNA: TGTGCCAGCAGCCAAACAGGATCGATTCAGCCCCAGCATTTT.

The V call is TRBV6-5, the J call TRBJ1-6; D possibly corresponds to TRBD1 (5 bases). Between the trimmed V and J ends, which lost 7 bases and 4 bases, there was a span of 8 bases. The length of the CDR3 is 13 residues. From germline, CDR1 is MNHEY and CDR2 SVGAGI. CDR3 DNA sequence: TGTGCCAGCATAGGGACTTATAATTCACCCCTCCACTTT. Protein: CASIGTYNSPLHF.